The 15 T cell receptor beta chains reported below all come from one sample, sequenced in a study of breast tumors, draining lymph nodes, adjacent tissues. TCRdb reanalysed the multiplex PCR reads using MiXCR and keeps one entry per CDR3 protein. The data hold around 100,000 distinct CDR3 sequences, with roughly 20% observed a single time. Samples came from axillary lymph nodes draining the breast cancer. Sequencing was performed on axillary lymph node tissue. The source of these receptors is a female donor with breast cancer. Some clones in this sample may be carry-over from other donors' samples.

This clonotype was recorded at least ten times. The V gene is TRBV11-1, the J gene TRBJ2-7, with TRBD2 matching 10 bases. This CDR3 is built from 17 residues. The V gene end was trimmed by 5 bases and the J gene end by 3 bases; junction bases not matched to a gene: 13. Germline lookup yields CDR1 SGHAT and CDR2 FQDESV (reference sequence). CDR3 sequence: CASSRTSGASGSYEQYF. CDR3 DNA: TGTGCCAGCAGCCGAACTAGCGGAGCTAGCGGGAGCTACGAGCAGTACTTC.

This clonotype was found many times. V gene TRBV7-9 combines with J gene TRBJ2-1; the match to TRBD1 covers 7 bases. The V segment lost 5 bases and the J segment 2 bases; nucleotides outside the gene matches: 12. Germline CDR1 is SEHNR and CDR2 is FQNEAQ (reference sequence). The CDR3 runs to 17 residues. CDR3 region: CASSTRQGPGTYNEQFF. Here the CDR3 DNA reads TGTGCCAGCAGCACCCGACAGGGACCGGGAACCTACAATGAGCAGTTCTTC.

This clonotype was seen ten or more times. The gene calls are TRBV11-1 and TRBJ2-5; 12 bases are a match to TRBD1. The V gene's germline CDR1 is SGHAT and CDR2 FQDESV (reference sequence). V lost 3 bases and J lost 5; bases outside the gene matches: 4. The CDR3 covers 15 residues. Here the CDR3 DNA reads TGTGCCAGCAGCTTGGGACAGGGGGCTCAGGAGACCCAGTACTTC. Translated: CASSLGQGAQETQYF.

At least ten counts were recorded for this clonotype. This sequence joins TRBV19 and TRBJ1-5; D is ambiguous. CDR1 and CDR2 (germline): LNHDA, SQIVND (reference sequence). CDR3 length: 14 residues. The V end lost 5 bases, the J end lost 0 bases, and 8 bases lay between the germline ends. In DNA form, the CDR3 reads TGTGCCAGTAGTTGGAGGTCTAGCAATCAGCCCCAGCATTTT. Translated: CASSWRSSNQPQHF.

This clonotype was counted ten times or more. The rearrangement joins TRBV5-8 to TRBJ1-6, with TRBD1 identical over 7 bases. Germline V gene lookup returns CDR1 SGHTS and CDR2 YDEGEE. This CDR3 comprises 15 residues. V trimming: 3 bases; J trimming: 5 bases; junction bases outside the gene matches: 5. Here the CDR3 DNA reads TGTGCCAGCAGCTGGTCCAGGGGGAATAATTCACCCCTCCACTTT. Its translation is CASSWSRGNNSPLHF.

This clonotype occurred many times. The chain links TRBV20-1 to TRBJ1-3, with 8 bases aligning to TRBD1. This CDR3 spans 16 amino acids. CDR1 is DFQATT and CDR2 is SNEGSKA in the germline V gene (reference sequence). The trim removed 5 bases at V and 7 bases at J, leaving 16 bases unmatched. In DNA, the CDR3 is TGCAGTGCTGACCAGAGAAATTCAGGGGGCCGTAACACCATATATTTT. This translates into CSADQRNSGGRNTIYF.

With respect to this clonotype: This sequence may be a read error, since a much larger clone differs from it by one base. Here the CDR3 omits its conserved ending phenylalanine or tryptophan, so a read error is the likely source. The V call is TRBV27, the J call TRBJ1-5, with D maybe TRBD1 (6 bases). Germline assignment: CDR1 MNHEY and CDR2 SMNVEV (reference sequence). The CDR3 totals 14 residues. V was clipped by 6 bases and J by 3 bases, with 12 bases between them. Here the CDR3 DNA reads TGTGCCAGCAGCCTCACAGGGTTCAATCAGCCCCAGCATATT. Residues: CASSLTGFNQPQHI.

This clonotype occurred many times. This rearrangement joins TRBV5-1 to TRBJ2-1; 8 bases agree with TRBD1. Germline CDR1 is SGHRS and CDR2 is YFSETQ. With 4 bases clipped from V and 8 bases from J, the junction kept 5 bases outside the gene matches. CDR3 size: 13 residues. CDR3 region: CASSARQGYEQFF. CDR3 bases: TGCGCCAGCAGCGCGCGACAGGGGTATGAGCAGTTCTTC.

The chain uses TRBV20-1 and TRBJ1-1; 7 bases align to TRBD1. Germline lookup yields CDR1 DFQATT and CDR2 SNEGSKA (reference sequence). J was trimmed by 7 bases and V by 3 bases; bases with no gene match: 17. The CDR3 consists of 16 residues. The chain's CDR3 is CSARDTGTVVRGEAFF. The CDR3 DNA reads TGCAGTGCTAGGGATACCGGGACAGTCGTTCGTGGTGAAGCTTTCTTT.

This clonotype was picked up many times. The V and J genes are TRBV2 and TRBJ2-3; possible D gene TRBD1, 5 bases. Between the trimmed V and J ends, which lost 2 bases and 2 bases, there was a span of 8 bases. This CDR3 region has 14 residues. The germline CDR1 and CDR2 sequences are SNHLY and FYNNEI. CDR3 DNA: TGTGCCAGCAGTGAACAGGGCCTCACAGATACGCAGTATTTT. The encoded protein is CASSEQGLTDTQYF.

This clonotype was seen many times. V gene TRBV4-1 combines with J gene TRBJ2-7, with 7 bases matching TRBD1. V was clipped by 1 base and J by 3 bases; unmatched bases: 15. Germline CDR1 reads MGHRA; CDR2 reads YSYEKL. CDR3 size: 18 residues. CDR3 residues: CASSQGGWQGQKFYEQYF. The CDR3 DNA is TGCGCCAGCAGCCAAGGTGGGTGGCAGGGACAGAAATTCTACGAGCAGTACTTC.

This clonotype was found a few times. This chain uses TRBV27 with TRBJ1-2; D is possibly TRBD1 (5 bases). Trimming took 9 bases from V and 6 from J, leaving 11 bases between them. The CDR3 is 11 residues long. The germline V gene has CDR1 MNHEY and CDR2 SMNVEV (reference sequence). The CDR3 spells CARGEFNGYTF. The CDR3 nucleotides read TGTGCCAGGGGGGAGTTCAATGGCTACACCTTC.

V is TRBV20-1 and J is TRBJ2-3; D may correspond to TRBD1 or TRBD2 (5 bases each). The germline gives CDR1 DFQATT, CDR2 SNEGSKA (reference sequence). The CDR3 loop spans 12 amino acids. With 7 bases removed from V and 4 bases from J, the gap between germline ends came to 12 bases. The CDR3, as DNA: TGCAGTGGGGGGTTAAGGGCAGATACGCAGTATTTT. It codes for CSGGLRADTQYF.

This clonotype was seen ten or more times. The genes are TRBV11-2 and TRBJ1-6; maybe TRBD1 (6 bases). Germline CDR1 is SGHAT and CDR2 is FQNNGV. The CDR3 length is 15 residues. V was cut by 0 bases and J by 9 bases, with 12 bases left in between. The CDR3 sequence is CASSLEGAHGSPLHF. CDR3 DNA: TGTGCCAGCAGCTTAGAGGGGGCGCACGGTTCACCCCTCCACTTT. Drawing the rest from reference TRBV11-2 and TRBJ1-6, the complete variable domain is EAGVAQSPRYKIIEKRQSVAFWCNPISGHATLYWYQQILGQGPKLLIQFQNNGVVDDSQLPKDRFSAERLKGVDSTLKIQPAKLEDSAVYLCASSLEGAHGSPLHFGNGTRLTVT.

This clonotype has ten or more counts. This rearrangement joins TRBV7-2 to TRBJ1-2; D unclear. V lost 0 bases and J 3 bases, leaving 8 bases between the germline ends. The length of the CDR3 is 14 residues. Germline assignment: CDR1 SGHTA and CDR2 FQGNSA. CDR3 DNA: TGTGCCAGCAGCTTAGCGGGGTTTGACTATGGCTACACCTTC. Protein product: CASSLAGFDYGYTF.